This T cell receptor beta chain was sequenced for a study of T cells in Graves' hyperthyroidism and ophthalmopathy. About the study: Any treatment followed the collection of peripheral blood at initial diagnosis. Overall study findings and caveats: Most thyroid clonotypes expanded above 0.001 were also detected in blood. From stable hyperthyroidism, ophthalmopathy was separated by a 13 V-J model.

Researchers amplified the TCR beta CDR3 regions from RNA transcripts. HTBI primers were the set used in a first-round RT-PCR of the TCR CDR3. Each CDR3 protein gets one entry after TCRdb re-called the multiplex PCR reads with MiXCR. The table shows about 840,000 distinct CDR3 sequences, with roughly 40% occurring only once. A word on this clonotype: Its antigen is undetermined. One end of the junction does not line up with germline, which may come from a read error.

The length of the CDR3 is 15 residues. CDR1 is SGDLS, CDR2 YYNGEE, per germline. Sequencing was performed on blood. The source is a man between 18 and 29 years old with Graves' hyperthyroidism. The chain recombines TRBV9 with TRBJ2-2, with D tentatively TRBD2 (6 bases). This CDR3 is CTSSRGSPNTGELFF. The CDR3 DNA follows: TGTACCAGCAGCCGGGGGTCTCCAAACACCGGGGAGCTGTTTTTT.